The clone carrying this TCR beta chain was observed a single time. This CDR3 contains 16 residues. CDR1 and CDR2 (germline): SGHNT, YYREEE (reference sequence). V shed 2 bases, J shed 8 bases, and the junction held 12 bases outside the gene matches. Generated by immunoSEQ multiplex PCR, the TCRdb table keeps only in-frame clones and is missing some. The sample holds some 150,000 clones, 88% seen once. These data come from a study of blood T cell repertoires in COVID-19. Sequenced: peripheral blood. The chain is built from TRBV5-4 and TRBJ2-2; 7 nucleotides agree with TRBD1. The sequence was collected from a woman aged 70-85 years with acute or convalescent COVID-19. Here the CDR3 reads CASSLGGRVDSGELFF. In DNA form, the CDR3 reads TGTGCCAGCAGCTTAGGGGGCAGGGTGGACTCGGGGGAGCTGTTTTTT.